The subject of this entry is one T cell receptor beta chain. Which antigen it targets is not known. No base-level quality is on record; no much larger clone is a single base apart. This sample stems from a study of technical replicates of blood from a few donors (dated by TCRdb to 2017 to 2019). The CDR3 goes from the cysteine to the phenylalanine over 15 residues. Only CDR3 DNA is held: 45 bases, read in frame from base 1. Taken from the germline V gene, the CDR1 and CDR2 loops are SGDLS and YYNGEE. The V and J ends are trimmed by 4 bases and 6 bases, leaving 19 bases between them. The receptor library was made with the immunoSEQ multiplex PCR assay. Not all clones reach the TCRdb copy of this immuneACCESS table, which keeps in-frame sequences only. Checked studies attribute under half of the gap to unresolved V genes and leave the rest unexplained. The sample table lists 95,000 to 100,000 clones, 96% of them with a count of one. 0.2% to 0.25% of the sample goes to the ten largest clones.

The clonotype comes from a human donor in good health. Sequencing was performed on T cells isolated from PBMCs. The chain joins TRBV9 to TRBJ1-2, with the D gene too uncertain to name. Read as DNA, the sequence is TGTGCCAGCAGCCCCGACTTGGAGGCTTTCAATGGCTACACCTTC. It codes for CASSPDLEAFNGYTF.